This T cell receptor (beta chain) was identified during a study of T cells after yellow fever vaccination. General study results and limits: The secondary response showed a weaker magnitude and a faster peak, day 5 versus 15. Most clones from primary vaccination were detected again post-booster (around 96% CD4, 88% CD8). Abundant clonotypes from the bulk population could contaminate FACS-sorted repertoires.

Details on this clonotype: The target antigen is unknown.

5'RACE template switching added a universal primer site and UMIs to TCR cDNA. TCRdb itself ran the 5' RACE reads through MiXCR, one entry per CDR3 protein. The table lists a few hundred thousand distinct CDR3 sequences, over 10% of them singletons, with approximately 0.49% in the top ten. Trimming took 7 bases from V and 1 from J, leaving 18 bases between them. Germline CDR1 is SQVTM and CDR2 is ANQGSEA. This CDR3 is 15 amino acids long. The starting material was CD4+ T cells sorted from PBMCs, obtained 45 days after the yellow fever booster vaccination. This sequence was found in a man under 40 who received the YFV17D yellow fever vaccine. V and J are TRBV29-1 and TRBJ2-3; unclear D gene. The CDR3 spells CSALGTTQGTDTQYF. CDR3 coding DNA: TGCAGCGCCCTTGGTACCACGCAGGGCACAGATACGCAGTATTTT.